The 4 T cell receptor beta chains in this list originate from one sample, sequenced in a study of STAT3 mutations in large granular lymphocyte leukemia. Study-wide findings and caveats: In T-cell large granular lymphocyte leukemia, about half of patients showed multiple immunodominant subclonotypes.

Data came from immunoSEQ multiplex PCR; TCRdb stores just in-frame clones and leaves some out. The repertoire includes around 15,000 clones, about 93% of them detected once, and roughly 8.7% sits in the top ten. No antigens are known for them. Sequencing used peripheral blood mononuclear cells. All receptors derive from a woman aged 45-60 years with T-cell large granular lymphocyte leukemia. Some clones in this sample may be carry-over from other donors' samples.

The chain couples TRBV6-5 to TRBJ1-2; D is possibly TRBD1 (6 bases). The germline V gene has CDR1 MNHEY and CDR2 SVGAGI. V was cut by 8 bases and J by 4 bases, with 14 bases left in between. This CDR3 spans 13 amino acids. DNA for the CDR3: TGTGCCAGCTCAAGAGGGGGGGGCTATGGCTACACCTTC. Translating gives CASSRGGGYGYTF.

The chain is built from TRBV27 and TRBJ2-1; D uncertain. The CDR3 consists of 13 residues. V dropped 3 bases and J dropped 4 bases, with 7 bases sitting between them. Germline lookup yields CDR1 MNHEY and CDR2 SMNVEV (reference sequence). This CDR3 reads CASSLGEYNEQFF. CDR3 sequence (DNA): TGTGCCAGCAGTTTGGGCGAATACAATGAGCAGTTCTTC.

The chain recombines TRBV19 with TRBJ1-1; 7 nucleotides line up with TRBD1. V shed 4 bases and J 1 base; nucleotides not matched to a gene: 3. Per germline, CDR1 LNHDA and CDR2 SQIVND (reference sequence). This CDR3 has 14 residues. The CDR3 sequence is CASSRDRSNTEAFF. The CDR3 nucleotides are TGTGCCAGTAGTAGGGACAGATCGAACACTGAAGCTTTCTTT.

The chain couples TRBV11-2 to TRBJ2-3, with 9 positions matching TRBD2. This CDR3 has 16 residues. V was clipped by 1 base and J by 2 bases; unmatched bases: 4. Germline CDR1 and CDR2: SGHAT and FQNNGV. The CDR3 region has the DNA TGTGCCAGCAGCTTAGGGGCTAGCGGGACCACAGATACGCAGTATTTT. Amino acids: CASSLGASGTTDTQYF.